Listed here is a single TCR beta chain. Its antigen is undetermined. This sample stems from a study of post-analysis software for immune sequencing data. Findings and caveats of the study: When patients were compared with controls, a handful of TRBV segments were more frequent, TRBV5-6, TRBV5-1 and TRBV20-1 among them.

The CDR3 contains 14 residues. Per the germline V gene, CDR1 is KGHDR and CDR2 is SFDVKD. V gave up 4 bases and J gave up 4 bases, with 12 bases separating them. Unique molecular identifiers were built into the TCR beta cDNA libraries. A single record per CDR3 protein comes from TCRdb applying MiXCR to the PCR reads. This sample has 650,000 to 850,000 distinct CDR3 sequences, with 46% found just once. The genes are TRBV24-1 and TRBJ1-2; no reliable D call. The receptor was isolated from a girl aged 5 to 17 with multiple sclerosis. The sequenced sample was blood. CDR3 bases: TGTGCCACCAGTGAATCCGGGATGGCCTATGGCTACACCTTC. Its translation: CATSESGMAYGYTF.